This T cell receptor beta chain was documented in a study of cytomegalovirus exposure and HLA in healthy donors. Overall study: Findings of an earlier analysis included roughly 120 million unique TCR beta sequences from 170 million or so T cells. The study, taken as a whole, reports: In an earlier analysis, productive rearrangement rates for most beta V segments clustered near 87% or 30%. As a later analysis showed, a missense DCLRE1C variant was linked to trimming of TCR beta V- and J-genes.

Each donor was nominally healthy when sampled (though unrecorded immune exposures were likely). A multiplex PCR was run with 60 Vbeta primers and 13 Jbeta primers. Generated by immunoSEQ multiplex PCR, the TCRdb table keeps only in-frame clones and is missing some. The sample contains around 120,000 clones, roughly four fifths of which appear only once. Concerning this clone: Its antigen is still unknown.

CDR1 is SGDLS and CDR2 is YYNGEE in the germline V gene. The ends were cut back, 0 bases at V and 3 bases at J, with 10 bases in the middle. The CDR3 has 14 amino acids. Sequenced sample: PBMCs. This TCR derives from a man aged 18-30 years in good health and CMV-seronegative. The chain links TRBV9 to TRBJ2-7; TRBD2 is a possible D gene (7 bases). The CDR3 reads CASSVGGGVYEQYF. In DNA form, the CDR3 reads TGTGCCAGCAGCGTAGGAGGGGGGGTCTACGAGCAGTACTTC.